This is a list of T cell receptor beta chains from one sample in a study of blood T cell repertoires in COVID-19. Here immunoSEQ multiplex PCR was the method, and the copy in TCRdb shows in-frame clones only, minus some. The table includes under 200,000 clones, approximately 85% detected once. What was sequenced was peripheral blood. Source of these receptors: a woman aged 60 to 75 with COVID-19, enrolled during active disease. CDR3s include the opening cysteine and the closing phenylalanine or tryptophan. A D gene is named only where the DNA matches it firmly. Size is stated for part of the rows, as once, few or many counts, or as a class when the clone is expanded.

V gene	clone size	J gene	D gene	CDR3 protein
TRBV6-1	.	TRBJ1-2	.	CASSELTLPGGYTF
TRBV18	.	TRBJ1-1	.	CASSPVVTANTEAFF
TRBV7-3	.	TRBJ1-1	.	CASSRPGSQNTEAFF
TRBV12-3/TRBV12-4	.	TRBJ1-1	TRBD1	CASSLGTGAFF
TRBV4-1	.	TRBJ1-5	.	CASSQEGTWELPQHF
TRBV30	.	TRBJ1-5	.	CAWRAGVDNQPQHF
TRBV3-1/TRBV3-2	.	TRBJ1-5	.	CASSQGRNSNQPQHF
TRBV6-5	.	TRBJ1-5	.	CASSTSGYSNQPQHF
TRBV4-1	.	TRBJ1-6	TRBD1	CASSPFTGESPLHF
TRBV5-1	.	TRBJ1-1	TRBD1	CASSGDSRMNTEAFF
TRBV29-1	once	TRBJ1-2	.	CSAEPGGGGYTF
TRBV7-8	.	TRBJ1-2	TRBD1	CASTRDRGAAYTF
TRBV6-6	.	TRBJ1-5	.	CASRLNQPQHF
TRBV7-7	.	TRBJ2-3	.	CASSPGVADTQYF
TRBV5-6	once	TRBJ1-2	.	CASSLTTGPMGYTF
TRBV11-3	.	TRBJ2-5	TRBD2	CASSTGTSTETQYF
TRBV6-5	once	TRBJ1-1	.	CASSYLRVGTEAFF
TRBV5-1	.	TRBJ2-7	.	CASRQQGPEQYF
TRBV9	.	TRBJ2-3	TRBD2	CASSFGTSGSRGTDTQYF
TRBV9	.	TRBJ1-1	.	CASSLNTLTEAFF
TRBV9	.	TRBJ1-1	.	CARRVGGGQGLMNTEAFF
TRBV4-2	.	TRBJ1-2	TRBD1	CASSQGSGQGNYGYTF
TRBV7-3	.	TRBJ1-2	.	CASSFGGLYGYTF
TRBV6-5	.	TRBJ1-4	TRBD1	CASSTAQGGLEKLFF
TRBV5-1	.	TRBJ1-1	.	CASIRGPPGGTEAFF
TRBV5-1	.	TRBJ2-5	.	CASADGFQETQYF
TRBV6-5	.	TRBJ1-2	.	CASQGRGSYGYTF
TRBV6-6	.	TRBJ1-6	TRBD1	CASKTPGQGDSPLHF